This T cell receptor beta chain was retrieved from a study of blood T cell repertoires in COVID-19. Study background: Samples taken during acute and convalescent COVID-19 were collected in the United States, Italy and Spain.

Across over 20 US areas, participants ranged in age from roughly 18 to 95 years. Cohort placement rested on clinical history that participants reported themselves. J was trimmed by 6 bases and V by 6 bases; bases with no gene match: 4. The CDR3 extends over 12 amino acids. As handled by the study authors: The assay estimated nucleated cells by amplifying reference gene primers. Libraries were prepared by immunoSEQ multiplex PCR; TCRdb keeps only in-frame clonotypes and omits some of them. The V and J calls and the clone size are those of that table, but D and trimming were determined from the DNA. Of around 380,000 clones in the sample, 80% to 90% were seen once.

Source material: PBMCs or T cells enriched from blood (not recorded which). V gene TRBV12-3 or TRBV12-4 combines with J gene TRBJ1-1; 7 nucleotides match TRBD1. The TCR comes from a man younger than 45 who had recovered from COVID-19. CDR3 sequence: CASRGGRAEAFF. The CDR3 bases are TGTGCCAGCAGAGGGGGCCGCGCTGAAGCTTTCTTT.